These T cell receptor beta chains were read from a single sample in a study of CD8 T cells in ankylosing spondylitis. TCRdb called the 5' RACE reads again in MiXCR, with one record for every CDR3 protein. The sample holds around 770,000 distinct CDR3 sequences; around 17% are singletons and the top ten take around 20%. Sample: blood, either unsorted or a sorted T cell fraction (not recorded which). The receptors were sampled from a male donor with ankylosing spondylitis. CDR3s include the opening cysteine and the closing phenylalanine or tryptophan. D genes are given only for firm matches. Size tells how often a clone was seen (once, few, many) or the class of an expanded clone, and some rows leave it out.

d_call	v_call	cdr3_length	clone_size	j_call	cdr3_aa	cdr3_nt
-	TRBV2	15	-	TRBJ1-4	CASAQAGPTNEKLFF	TGTGCCAGCGCCCAGGCGGGACCAACTAATGAAAAACTGTTTTTT
-	TRBV5-1	14	-	TRBJ1-1	CASSLYPGTTEAFF	TGCGCCAGCAGCTTGTATCCAGGGACCACTGAAGCTTTCTTT
-	TRBV25-1	15	-	TRBJ2-3	CASSGEGGRTDTQYF	TGTGCCAGCAGTGGGGAGGGGGGTCGCACAGATACGCAGTATTTT
TRBD2	TRBV12-3/TRBV12-4	16	few	TRBJ2-7	CASSFTGTSGLPEQYF	TGTGCCAGCAGTTTCACCGGGACTAGCGGGTTGCCCGAGCAGTACTTC
-	TRBV6-2/TRBV6-3	14	-	TRBJ1-5	CASSTDGSNHPQHF	TGTGCCAGCAGCACGGACGGTAGCAATCACCCCCAGCATTTT
TRBD1	TRBV7-9	14	many	TRBJ1-2	CASSYPGTALLITF	TGTGCCAGCAGCTACCCCGGGACAGCCTTACTTATTACCTTC
-	TRBV7-2	15	few	TRBJ2-7	CASSPMASASYEQYF	TGTGCCAGCAGCCCAATGGCTAGCGCGTCCTACGAGCAGTACTTC
-	TRBV2	13	few	TRBJ2-1	CANPSSAYNEQFF	TGTGCCAACCCTTCGAGCGCCTACAATGAGCAGTTCTTC
TRBD2	TRBV6-1	16	few	TRBJ2-1	CASKGLAGGPANEQFF	TGTGCCAGCAAAGGACTAGCGGGGGGGCCCGCCAATGAGCAGTTCTTC
TRBD2	TRBV9	15	few	TRBJ2-5	CASSVDTSGQETQYF	TGTGCCAGCAGCGTAGACACTAGCGGGCAAGAGACCCAGTACTTC
-	TRBV6-2/TRBV6-3	16	few	TRBJ1-5	CASRDGLAMGNQPQHF	TGTGCCAGCAGGGACGGCCTCGCAATGGGCAATCAGCCCCAGCATTTT
-	TRBV20-1	15	few	TRBJ1-5	CSAIRTDYSNQPQHF	TGCAGTGCTATCCGGACAGATTATAGCAATCAGCCCCAGCATTTT
-	TRBV7-2	12	many	TRBJ2-2	CASSSYTGELFF	TGTGCCAGCAGCTCCTACACCGGGGAGCTGTTTTTT
TRBD2	TRBV2	15	-	TRBJ2-7	CASSALAGRAYEQYF	TGTGCCAGCAGTGCGCTAGCGGGGAGGGCCTACGAGCAGTACTTC
-	TRBV3-1	15	-	TRBJ1-6	CASSPDGVQNSPLHF	TGTGCCAGCAGCCCTGATGGGGTCCAGAATTCACCCCTCCACTTT
-	TRBV12-3/TRBV12-4	15	few	TRBJ1-5	CASSHGGLSNQPQHF	TGTGCCAGCAGCCACGGTGGACTTAGCAATCAGCCCCAGCATTTT
TRBD1	TRBV5-1	15	many	TRBJ2-2	CASSLGTGKYGELFF	TGCGCCAGCAGCCTGGGGACAGGAAAATACGGGGAGCTGTTTTTT
-	TRBV7-2	15	-	TRBJ2-2	CASSLESRIAGELFF	TGTGCCAGCAGCTTGGAGTCGAGGATTGCCGGGGAGCTGTTTTTT
-	TRBV20-1	17	few	TRBJ1-6	CSAPERSGLTVNSPLHF	TGCAGTGCCCCGGAGCGCTCAGGGTTGACCGTTAATTCACCCCTCCACTTT
-	TRBV18	14	few	TRBJ2-1	CASSPSATPNEQFF	TGTGCCAGCTCACCCTCGGCCACCCCCAATGAGCAGTTCTTC
TRBD2	TRBV12-3/TRBV12-4	16	-	TRBJ2-1	CASRTSGISWGNEQFF	TGTGCCAGCAGAACTAGCGGGATCTCTTGGGGCAATGAGCAGTTCTTC
TRBD2	TRBV9	15	-	TRBJ2-5	CASAAGLAGRETQYF	TGTGCCAGCGCGGCGGGGCTAGCGGGACGAGAGACCCAGTACTTC
-	TRBV20-1	14	few	TRBJ1-4	CSPSRGGQFEKLFF	TGCAGCCCTTCCCGAGGTGGACAGTTTGAAAAACTGTTTTTT
TRBD2	TRBV18	17	-	TRBJ2-5	CASSIRPGGNIQETQYF	TGTGCCAGCTCTATTCGGCCGGGGGGAAATATCCAAGAGACCCAGTACTTC
-	TRBV10-3	14	-	TRBJ1-1	CAISESGGRVEAFF	TGTGCCATCAGTGAGTCTGGGGGGAGGGTTGAAGCTTTCTTT
-	TRBV20-1	11	few	TRBJ2-1	CSAREGGEQFF	TGCAGTGCTAGAGAGGGGGGAGAGCAGTTCTTC
-	TRBV20-1	15	few	TRBJ2-3	CSARRGASSTDTQYF	TGCAGTGCTAGGCGCGGGGCTAGCAGCACAGATACGCAGTATTTT
-	TRBV4-1	14	few	TRBJ1-1	CASSQANGVGEAFF	TGCGCCAGCAGCCAAGCTAATGGGGTCGGTGAAGCTTTCTTT
-	TRBV6-5	15	-	TRBJ2-3	CASSYSTGTRDTQYF	TGTGCCAGCAGTTACTCGACGGGGACCCGGGATACGCAGTATTTT
-	TRBV20-1	12	-	TRBJ2-7	CSALQSPYEQYF	TGCAGTGCTTTGCAGTCCCCCTACGAGCAGTACTTC
-	TRBV7-7	15	-	TRBJ1-6	CASSSDGVYNSPLHF	TGTGCTAGCAGCTCCGACGGAGTCTATAATTCACCCCTCCACTTT
-	TRBV20-1	14	-	TRBJ1-2	CSARPAGRIYGYTF	TGCAGTGCTAGACCGGCGGGCCGTATCTATGGCTACACCTTC
-	TRBV12-3/TRBV12-4	14	many	TRBJ2-7	CASSLGGGTYEQYF	TGTGCCAGCAGTTTGGGAGGGGGGACCTACGAGCAGTACTTC
-	TRBV18	16	-	TRBJ2-1	CASSPPRRGALGEQFF	TGTGCCAGCTCACCACCCCGCAGGGGGGCCCTCGGTGAGCAGTTCTTC
TRBD2	TRBV6-5	16	once	TRBJ2-5	CASSYVGGGAVETQYF	TGTGCCAGCAGTTACGTCGGCGGGGGGGCCGTAGAGACCCAGTACTTC
TRBD1	TRBV3-1	15	few	TRBJ1-1	CASSPWAGGNTEAFF	TGTGCCAGCAGCCCTTGGGCAGGGGGGAACACTGAAGCTTTCTTT
-	TRBV29-1	12	few	TRBJ1-1	CSVTFQGQAAFF	TGCAGCGTCACTTTCCAGGGCCAGGCGGCTTTCTTT
-	TRBV5-1	14	-	TRBJ1-1	CASSLGTGLTEAFF	TGCGCCAGCAGCTTGGGAACAGGGTTGACTGAAGCTTTCTTT
TRBD2	TRBV9	14	many	TRBJ2-1	CASSLTSGRYEQFF	TGTGCCAGCAGCCTTACTAGCGGGAGATATGAGCAGTTCTTC
-	TRBV9	14	few	TRBJ2-1	CASSVAGFRGEQFF	TGTGCCAGCAGCGTGGCGGGATTCCGGGGTGAGCAGTTCTTC
TRBD1	TRBV11-1	16	many	TRBJ2-7	CASSLAPGQASYEQYF	TGTGCCAGCAGCTTAGCGCCGGGACAGGCAAGCTACGAGCAGTACTTC
TRBD2	TRBV20-1	12	-	TRBJ2-7	CSALLAGDEQYF	TGCAGTGCCCTATTAGCGGGAGACGAGCAGTACTTC
-	TRBV5-8	13	few	TRBJ1-6	CASSLRPESPLHF	TGTGCCAGCAGCTTACGCCCGGAGTCACCCCTCCACTTT
-	TRBV7-9	14	few	TRBJ1-2	CASSLEALGSGYTF	TGTGCCAGCAGCTTAGAGGCACTCGGTAGTGGCTACACCTTC
-	TRBV6-6	13	few	TRBJ2-2	CAIQDGNTGELFF	TGTGCCATACAAGACGGTAACACCGGGGAGCTGTTTTTT
-	TRBV5-1	15	few	TRBJ1-6	CASSTVSDGNSPLHF	TGCGCCAGCAGTACGGTTTCCGATGGGAATTCACCCCTCCACTTT
-	TRBV24-1	16	few	TRBJ2-1	CATSAQSRSSYNEQFF	TGTGCCACCAGTGCCCAAAGCCGAAGCTCCTACAATGAGCAGTTCTTC